This T cell receptor beta chain was captured by sequencing in a study of shared clonotypes between healthy human individuals. Sequencing was performed with immunoSEQ multiplex PCR; in TCRdb, only in-frame clones are kept and a portion is missing. The data show about 1,800,000 clones, with roughly 94% seen just once and 1% to 1.5% held by the top ten. This CDR3 has 15 residues. Germline CDR1 MNHNS, CDR2 SASEGT. The germline V and J ends were trimmed by 1 base and 5 bases, with 12 bases remaining between them. Naive CD8 cells comprised CD45RO-negative, CCR7-positively selected cells, excluding terminally differentiated effector memory CD45RA+ cells.

Specimen: naive CD8+ T cells sorted from blood. The TCR originated in a man between 18 and 29 years old in good health. V is TRBV6-1 and J is TRBJ1-5, with D tentatively TRBD1 (5 bases). CDR3 sequence (DNA): TGTGCCAGCAGTGAAGGGTTCAGGGATCATCAGCCCCAGCATTTT. Amino acid sequence: CASSEGFRDHQPQHF.